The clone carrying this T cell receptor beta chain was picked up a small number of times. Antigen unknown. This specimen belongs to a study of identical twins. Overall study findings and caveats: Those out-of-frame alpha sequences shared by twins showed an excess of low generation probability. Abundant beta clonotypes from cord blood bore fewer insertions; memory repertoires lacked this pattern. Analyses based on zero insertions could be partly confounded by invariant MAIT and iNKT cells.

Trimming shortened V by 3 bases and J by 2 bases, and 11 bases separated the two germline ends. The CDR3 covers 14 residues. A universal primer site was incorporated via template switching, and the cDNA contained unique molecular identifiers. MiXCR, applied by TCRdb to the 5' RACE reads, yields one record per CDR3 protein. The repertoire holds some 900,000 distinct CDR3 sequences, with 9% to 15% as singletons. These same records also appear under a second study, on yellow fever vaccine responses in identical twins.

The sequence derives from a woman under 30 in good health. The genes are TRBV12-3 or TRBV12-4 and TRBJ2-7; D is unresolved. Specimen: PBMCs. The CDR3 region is CASSLSLRAYEQYF. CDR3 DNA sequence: TGTGCCAGCAGTTTGTCCCTAAGGGCCTACGAGCAGTACTTC.